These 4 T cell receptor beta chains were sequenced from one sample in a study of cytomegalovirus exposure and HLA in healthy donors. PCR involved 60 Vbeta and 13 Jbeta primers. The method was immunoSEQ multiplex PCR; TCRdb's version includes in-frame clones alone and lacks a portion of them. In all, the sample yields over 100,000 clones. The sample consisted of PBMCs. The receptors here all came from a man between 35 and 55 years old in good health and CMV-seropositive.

The CDR3 sequence is CASSSTGRQGETQYF. The CDR3 DNA sequence: TGTGCCAGCAGCTCCACCGGGCGCCAGGGAGAGACCCAGTACTTC. The V and J genes are TRBV7-2 and TRBJ2-5, with D possibly TRBD1 on 5 matching bases. CDR1 is SGHTA, CDR2 FQGNSA, per germline. The CDR3 is made up of 15 amino acids. Between the trimmed V and J ends, which lost 4 bases and 4 bases, there was a span of 16 bases. Combining the CDR3 with reference TRBV7-2 and TRBJ2-5 gives the whole variable domain GAGVSQSPSNKVTEKGKDVELRCDPISGHTALYWYRQSLGQGLEFLIYFQGNSAPDKSGLPSDRFSAERTGGSVSTLTIQRTQQEDSAVYLCASSSTGRQGETQYFGPGTRLLVL.

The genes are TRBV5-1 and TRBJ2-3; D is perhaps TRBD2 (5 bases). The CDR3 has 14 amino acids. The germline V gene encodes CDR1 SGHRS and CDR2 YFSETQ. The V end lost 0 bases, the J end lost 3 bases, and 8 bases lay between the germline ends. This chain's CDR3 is CASSLVLVTDTQYF. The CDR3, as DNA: TGCGCCAGCAGCTTGGTACTAGTGACAGATACGCAGTATTTT.

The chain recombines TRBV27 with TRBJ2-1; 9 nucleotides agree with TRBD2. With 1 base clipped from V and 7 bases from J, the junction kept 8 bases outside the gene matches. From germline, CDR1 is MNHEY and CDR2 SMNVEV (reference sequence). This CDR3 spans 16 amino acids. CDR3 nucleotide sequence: TGTGCCAGCAGTTTATTAGGCGGGAGGGCCTGGAATGAGCAGTTCTTC. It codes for CASSLLGGRAWNEQFF.

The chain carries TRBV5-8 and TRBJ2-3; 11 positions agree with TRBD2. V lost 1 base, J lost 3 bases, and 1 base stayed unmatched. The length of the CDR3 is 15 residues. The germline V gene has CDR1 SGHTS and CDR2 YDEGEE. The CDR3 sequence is CASSLTSGRTDTQYF. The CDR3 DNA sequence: TGTGCCAGCAGCTTGACTAGCGGGAGAACAGATACGCAGTATTTT.